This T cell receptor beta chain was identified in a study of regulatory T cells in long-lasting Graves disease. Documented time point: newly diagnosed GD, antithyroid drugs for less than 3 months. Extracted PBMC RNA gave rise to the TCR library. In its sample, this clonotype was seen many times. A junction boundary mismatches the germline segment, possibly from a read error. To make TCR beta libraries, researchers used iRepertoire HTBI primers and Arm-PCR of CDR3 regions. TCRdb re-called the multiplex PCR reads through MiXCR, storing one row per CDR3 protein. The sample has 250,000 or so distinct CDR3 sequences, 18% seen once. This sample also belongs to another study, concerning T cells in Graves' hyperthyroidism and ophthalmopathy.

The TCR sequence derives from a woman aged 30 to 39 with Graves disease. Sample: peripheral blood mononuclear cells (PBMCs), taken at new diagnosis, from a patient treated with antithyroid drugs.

CDR3 region: CASSFGTDYNEQFF. The CDR3 DNA reads TGTGCTAGCAGCTTCGGGACGGACTACAATGAGCAGTTCTTC. The V call is TRBV7-3, the J call TRBJ2-1; D tentatively fits TRBD1 or TRBD2 (5 bases each). Germline-derived CDR1 and CDR2 are SGHTA and FQGTGA. The CDR3 is made up of 14 amino acids. The variable domain in full, completed from reference TRBV7-3 and TRBJ2-1, reads GAGVSQTPSNKVTEKGKYVELRCDPISGHTALYWYRQSLGQGPEFLIYFQGTGAADDSGLPNDRFFAVRPEGSVSTLKIQRTERGDSAVYLCASSFGTDYNEQFFGPGTRLTVL.